Given below is one T cell receptor (beta chain) in context. Its specificity is not known. The germline gene is not matched at one end of the junction; a read error may be the cause. This specimen comes from a study of cytomegalovirus exposure and HLA in healthy donors. Study-wide findings and caveats: Follow-up analysis found HLA locus-dependent TCR association rates, highest for DRB1 and lowest for HLA-C. In a later analysis, donors in an Asian-associated ancestry cluster reportedly had fewer N-insertions in productive TCRs than the cohort mean.

This PCR relied on a set of 60 Vbeta primers and 13 Jbeta primers. Using immunoSEQ multiplex PCR, the repertoire was profiled, and TCRdb retains in-frame clones only, with some absent. The table lists about 200,000 clones, about three quarters of them singletons. Specimen: PBMCs. The sequence came from a woman in her 40s in good health and CMV-seronegative.

This chain's CDR3 is CASSIAGNTIYF. The CDR3 DNA reads TGTGCCAGCAGCATAGCTGGGAACACCATATATTTT. J is TRBJ1-3 and V is TRBV5-5; no firm D call. The V gene's germline CDR1 is SGHKS and CDR2 YYEKEE (reference sequence). The CDR3 is made up of 12 amino acids.